The entry below gives a single TCR beta chain sequence along with its context. Its antigen is unknown. Germline CDR1 reads KGHSH; CDR2 reads LQKENI. This CDR3 contains 15 residues. V dropped 0 bases and J dropped 8 bases, with 16 bases sitting between them. Libraries were prepared by immunoSEQ multiplex PCR; TCRdb keeps only in-frame clonotypes and omits some of them. The repertoire holds over 65,000 clones, 65% to 85% seen once, with around 0.8% in the top ten. Single viable CD3+CD4+CD8-CD45RO+ cells were sorted as the memory CD4+ T cells. The sample comes from a study of memory CD4+ T cells and cytomegalovirus serostatus. Study overall: Donors were healthy Belgian adults, 9 or 10 CMV seropositive and 24 seronegative.

Study results and caveats: Each of some 67 CMV-associated TCRbeta sequences occurred in one to five individuals.

The sequencing sample was made of memory CD4+ T cells from blood. This chain connects TRBV18 to TRBJ1-2; no clear D. The clonotype originates from an adult in good health and CMV-seronegative. CDR3 bases: TGTGCCAGCTCACCACCGGCTGGACCCCAAGTAGGCTACACCTTC. This codes for CASSPPAGPQVGYTF.